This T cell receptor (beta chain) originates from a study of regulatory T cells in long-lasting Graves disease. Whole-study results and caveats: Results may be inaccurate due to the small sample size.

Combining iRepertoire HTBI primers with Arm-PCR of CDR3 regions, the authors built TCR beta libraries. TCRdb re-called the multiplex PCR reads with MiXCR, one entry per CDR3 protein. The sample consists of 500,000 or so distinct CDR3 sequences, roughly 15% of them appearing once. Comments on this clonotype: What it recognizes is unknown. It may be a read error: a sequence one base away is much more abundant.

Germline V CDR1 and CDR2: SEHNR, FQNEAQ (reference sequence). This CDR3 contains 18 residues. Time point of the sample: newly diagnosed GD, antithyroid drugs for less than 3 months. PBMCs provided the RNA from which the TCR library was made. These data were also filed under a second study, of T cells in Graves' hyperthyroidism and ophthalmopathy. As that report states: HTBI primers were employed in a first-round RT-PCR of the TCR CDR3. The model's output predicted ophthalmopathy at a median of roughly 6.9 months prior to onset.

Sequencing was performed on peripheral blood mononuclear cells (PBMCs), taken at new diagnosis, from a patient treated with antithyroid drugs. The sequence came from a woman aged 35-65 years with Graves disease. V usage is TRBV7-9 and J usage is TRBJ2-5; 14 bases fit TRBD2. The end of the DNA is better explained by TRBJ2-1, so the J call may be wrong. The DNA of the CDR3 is TGTGCCAGCAGCTTAGCCCGACTAGCGGGGGGGTCTCAGGATGAGCAGTTCTTC. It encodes CASSLARLAGGSQDEQFF.